Listed below are T cell receptor beta chains from one sample, sequenced in a study of CD8+CD57+ T cells in acquired aplastic anemia. TCRdb passed the reads through MiXCR, listing each CDR3 protein once. The sample records about 190,000 distinct CDR3 sequences, around three fifths being singletons. Sequencing was done on a sample of sorted CD4+, CD8+, or CD8+CD57+ T cells (not recorded which) from PBMCs. The source of these receptors is a human donor with severe aplastic anemia or a healthy control (not recorded which). Each CDR3 is given with its conserved first and last residue. Each record gives: V gene, D gene, J gene, clone size, CDR3 DNA, CDR3 protein. A D gene is named only where the DNA matches it firmly. Only part of the rows carry a size: once, few, many, or a class if the clone is expanded.

>TRBV24-1|TRBD1|TRBJ2-5|-
TGTGCCACCAGTGAAACGGACAGGGGTATAGAGACCCAGTACTTC
CATSETDRGIETQYF
>TRBV7-3|TRBD1|TRBJ2-7|few
TGTGCCAGCAGCGCACCCGGGACAGGGGGCGAAGAGCAGTACTTC
CASSAPGTGGEEQYF
>TRBV2|-|TRBJ1-6|-
TGTGCCAGCAGTGGATTACAGGGTTCTAATTCACCCCTCCACTTT
CASSGLQGSNSPLHF
>TRBV5-5|TRBD2|TRBJ2-7|-
TGTGCCAGCAGCTTGAAGTATCCAGCGGGAGTTACCGAGCAGTACTTC
CASSLKYPAGVTEQYF
>TRBV30|-|TRBJ2-1|-
TGTGCCTGGACCCCGCGAGGGCTCCACAATGAGCAGTTCTTC
CAWTPRGLHNEQFF
>TRBV20-1|-|TRBJ2-7|-
TGCAGTGCGGGAGCATACGAGCAGTACTTC
CSAGAYEQYF
>TRBV7-9|-|TRBJ2-5|-
TGTGCCAGCAGCTTAGAGACGCGACTCCAAGAGACCCAGTACTTC
CASSLETRLQETQYF
>TRBV5-8|TRBD2|TRBJ2-5|many
TGTGCCAGCAGCGCCACCGGGACTAGCGGGGTCCAAGAGACCCAGTACTTC
CASSATGTSGVQETQYF
>TRBV6-5|-|TRBJ2-3|-
TGTGCCAGCAGACCCGGGGGAGGAAGCACAGATACGCAGTATTTT
CASRPGGGSTDTQYF
>TRBV29-1|-|TRBJ1-2|-
TGCAGCGTACAGACTGGGAACTATGGCTACACCTTC
CSVQTGNYGYTF
>TRBV30|-|TRBJ2-1|few
TGTGCCTGGAGGGGACCCGCACCTCCTAGGGATGAGCAGTTCTTC
CAWRGPAPPRDEQFF
>TRBV29-1|-|TRBJ2-2|-
TGCAGCGCATTACAGGGACCCACCGGGGAGCTGTTTTTT
CSALQGPTGELFF
>TRBV12-3/TRBV12-4|-|TRBJ1-1|many
TGTGCCAGCAGTTACGGCAGGTGCGACACTGAAGCTTTCTTT
CASSYGRCDTEAFF
>TRBV2|TRBD1|TRBJ1-2|-
TGTGCCAGCACCGACAGGGTTTATGGCTACACCTTC
CASTDRVYGYTF
>TRBV5-1|TRBD2|TRBJ2-7|-
TGCGCCAGCACACCGACTAGCGGAGTCTACGAGCAGTACTTC
CASTPTSGVYEQYF
>TRBV7-9|-|TRBJ2-1|-
TGTGCCAGCAGCTTAGTGGTCAGTGAGCAGTTCTTC
CASSLVVSEQFF
>TRBV27|-|TRBJ2-5|many
TGTGCCAGCAGTTTATTGCAGGATGGCCAAGAGACCCAGTACTTC
CASSLLQDGQETQYF
>TRBV25-1|-|TRBJ1-1|-
TGTGCCAGCAGTGATCCCCAGGGGAAAACTGAAGCTTTCTTT
CASSDPQGKTEAFF
>TRBV7-2|-|TRBJ1-2|-
TGTGCCAGCAGCTTAGAGGCCCTATCTAACTATGGCTACACCTTC
CASSLEALSNYGYTF
>TRBV19|TRBD1|TRBJ2-5|-
TGTGCCAGTAGTATAGGAGGGACAGGGCAAGAGACCCAGTACTTC
CASSIGGTGQETQYF
>TRBV7-7|-|TRBJ1-4|-
TGTGCTAGCAGCTTGAGTTCGGCTGGAAAACTGTTTTTT
CASSLSSAGKLFF
>TRBV7-9|-|TRBJ1-1|-
TGTGCCAGCAGCTTAGGTAGTACGGGGGTGAACACTGAAGCTTTCTTT
CASSLGSTGVNTEAFF
>TRBV2|TRBD2|TRBJ2-1|-
TGTGCCAGCAGTGCGGACCTCTCGGCGGGGGGGCCGCCGCAGTTCTTC
CASSADLSAGGPPQFF
>TRBV7-6|-|TRBJ1-2|-
TGTGCCAGCAGCCCCGGCGGGCGGGATGGCTACACCTTC
CASSPGGRDGYTF
>TRBV11-3|TRBD1|TRBJ2-7|-
TGTGCCAGCAGCTTAGAATCGGACAGGGGATACGAGCAGTACTTC
CASSLESDRGYEQYF
>TRBV20-1|-|TRBJ2-5|many
TGCAGTGCTAGAGAAGCTCTGGAGGAGACCCAGTACTTC
CSAREALEETQYF
>TRBV12-3/TRBV12-4|-|TRBJ2-2|few
TGTGCCAGCAGTTTAGGGTGGGCCGGGGAGCTGTTTTTT
CASSLGWAGELFF
>TRBV7-9|-|TRBJ2-2|many
TGTGCCAGCAGCTCCTCTATCACCGGGGAGCTGTTTTTT
CASSSSITGELFF
>TRBV29-1|TRBD1|TRBJ2-3|few
TGCAGCGTTGAGGGGACAGACACAGATACGCAGTATTTT
CSVEGTDTDTQYF
>TRBV10-3|-|TRBJ1-1|-
TGTGCCATCGGTGGAGGTCTTTTGCTTGGAGAAGCTTTCTTT
CAIGGGLLLGEAFF
>TRBV6-1|-|TRBJ1-5|many
TGTGCCAGCAGTGATTTTATCAGGGCAAGCAATCAGCCCCAGCATTTT
CASSDFIRASNQPQHF
>TRBV2|-|TRBJ2-1|many
TGTGCCAGCACTCTCACTAATGAGCAGTTCTTC
CASTLTNEQFF
>TRBV19|-|TRBJ2-7|-
TGTGCCAGTAGTCTCCTCGGGACTGGAGCCTACGAGCAGTACTTC
CASSLLGTGAYEQYF
>TRBV10-3|-|TRBJ1-2|-
TGTGCCATCAGTGAGGGGGGACTCAGCGACTATGGCTACACCTTC
CAISEGGLSDYGYTF
>TRBV10-3|-|TRBJ1-5|-
TGTGCCATCAGTGAATTACGGGGTGACGATCAGCCCCAGCATTTT
CAISELRGDDQPQHF
>TRBV15|TRBD2|TRBJ2-5|-
TGTGCCACCAGCGTAAGCGGGAGGGCCGGGGAGACCCAGTACTTC
CATSVSGRAGETQYF
>TRBV5-6|-|TRBJ2-5|many
TGTGCCAGCAGCTTGGCCGAGGCCGAGACCCAGTACTTC
CASSLAEAETQYF
>TRBV29-1|TRBD1|TRBJ1-4|-
TGCAGCGTTAGACAGGGGAGTATCACTAATGAAAAACTGTTTTTT
CSVRQGSITNEKLFF
>TRBV19|-|TRBJ1-5|once
TGTGCCAGTAGACCAGGTCGGGTCGGTCAGCCCCAGCATTTT
CASRPGRVGQPQHF
>TRBV11-1|TRBD1|TRBJ2-2|-
TGTGCCAGCAGCTTAAGACAGGGTTCCTCCGGGGAGCTGTTTTTT
CASSLRQGSSGELFF
>TRBV20-1|-|TRBJ2-7|-
TGCAGTGCTGTCCCAGGGTCAGAGGCTTACGAGCAGTACTTC
CSAVPGSEAYEQYF
>TRBV9|TRBD1|TRBJ2-1|-
TGTGCCAGCAGCGTAGGGGACAGGGGCTACAATGAGCAGTTCTTC
CASSVGDRGYNEQFF
>TRBV5-1|TRBD1|TRBJ2-3|-
TGCGCCAGCAGCAAGGGGGCTAGCACAGATACGCAGTATTTT
CASSKGASTDTQYF
>TRBV20-1|-|TRBJ2-7|-
TGCAGTGCTCGATCCGCAGCCTACGAGCAGTACTTC
CSARSAAYEQYF
>TRBV15|TRBD1|TRBJ2-5|once
TGTGCCACCGGGACAGGGAGGCAAGAGACCCAGTACTTC
CATGTGRQETQYF
>TRBV29-1|-|TRBJ1-1|-
TGCAGCGTTGATCCGGGCGTTGAAGCTTTCTTT
CSVDPGVEAFF
>TRBV15|-|TRBJ2-7|many
TGTGCCACCAGCAGAGTAGAGCGGACCTACGAGCAGTACTTC
CATSRVERTYEQYF
>TRBV2|-|TRBJ1-4|few
TGTGCCAGCAGTCGTGACGTGTCCGGCGAAAAACTGTTTTTT
CASSRDVSGEKLFF
>TRBV7-2|-|TRBJ1-4|-
TGTGCCAGCAGCTTAAAGGGATATGAAAAACTGTTTTTT
CASSLKGYEKLFF
>TRBV20-1|-|TRBJ2-1|-
TGCAGTGCTAGACGTGGGGACAATGAGCAGTTCTTC
CSARRGDNEQFF
>TRBV20-1|-|TRBJ2-1|-
TGCAGTGCTAGCGAAAACAGGGACAATGAGCAGTTCTTC
CSASENRDNEQFF
>TRBV24-1|TRBD1|TRBJ1-2|-
TGTGCCACCAGTAACCCAGGGGGCGACTATGGCTACACCTTC
CATSNPGGDYGYTF
>TRBV20-1|TRBD1|TRBJ2-7|few
TGCAGTGCGAGAGGGACAGGGGGCTACGAGCAGTACTTC
CSARGTGGYEQYF
>TRBV4-3|TRBD1|TRBJ1-2|-
TGCGCCAGCAGCCTTAGGACAGGCGGGACCTATGGCTACACCTTC
CASSLRTGGTYGYTF
>TRBV25-1|TRBD1|TRBJ2-1|once
TGTGCCAGCCACACCCGGGACAGGGGGGCCAATGAGCAGTTCTTC
CASHTRDRGANEQFF
>TRBV10-3|-|TRBJ1-1|-
TGTGCCAGCAGTGAGTCGATGGCCGCAAACACTGAAGCTTTCTTT
CASSESMAANTEAFF